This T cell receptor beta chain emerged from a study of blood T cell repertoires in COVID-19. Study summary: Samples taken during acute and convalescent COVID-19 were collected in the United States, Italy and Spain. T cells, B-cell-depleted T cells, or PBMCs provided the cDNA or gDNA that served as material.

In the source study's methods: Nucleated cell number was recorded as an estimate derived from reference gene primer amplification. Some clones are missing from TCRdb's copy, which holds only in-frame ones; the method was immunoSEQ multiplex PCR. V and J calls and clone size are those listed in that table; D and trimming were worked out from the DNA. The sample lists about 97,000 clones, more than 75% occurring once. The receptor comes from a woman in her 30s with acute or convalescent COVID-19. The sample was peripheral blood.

For the CDR3, the DNA is TGTGCCAGCAGAAACCCGGTGGACTATGGCTACACCTTC. Its translation is CASRNPVDYGYTF. This chain links TRBV28 with TRBJ1-2; the D is unclear. V was trimmed by 6 bases and J by 3 bases, leaving 11 bases between them. Germline V CDR1 and CDR2: MDHEN, SYDVKM. The CDR3 runs to 13 residues.